Each of the 30 T cell receptor beta chains below was sequenced from the same sample in a study of vaccination effects on CD4 cells after COVID-19 (dated by TCRdb to the early 2020s). Libraries were prepared through the immunoSEQ multiplex PCR assay. What TCRdb holds here is the immuneACCESS table cut down to in-frame rearrangements. Part of the clones is not present; checked against another copy, under half of the missing clones reflect an unresolved V gene, and the others are unexplained. The sample table shows 45,000 to 55,000 clones, and less than 85% are seen once. The top ten hold about 7% of the sample. No antigens are known for them. After less than 13 days of culture, CD4+ T cells were isolated with the EasySep CD4+ T cell isolation kit. Each participant got two doses of an mRNA SARS-CoV-2 vaccine, either BNT162b2 or mRNA-1273. The sample in question was CD4+ T cells from PBMCs cultured without peptide, obtained after COVID-19 vaccination. The source of these receptors is a human donor who received a COVID-19 vaccine.

The CDR3 is CASSTSGGQGDTQYF. In DNA, the CDR3 is TGTGCCAGTAGTACTAGCGGGGGGCAGGGAGATACGCAGTATTTT. The chain is built from TRBV19 and TRBJ2-3; 11 bases line up with TRBD2. The CDR3 loop spans 15 amino acids. Germline V gene lookup returns CDR1 LNHDA and CDR2 SQIVND (reference sequence). Trimming removed 4 bases from V and 5 bases from J; junction bases left unmatched: 5.

The chain has TRBV6-1 and TRBJ2-3; D is unclear. Germline CDR1 MNHNS, CDR2 SASEGT. The V end was cut by 2 bases, the J end by 6 bases, with 6 bases between. The CDR3 consists of 12 residues. The CDR3 sequence is CASSENSDTQYF. Here the CDR3 DNA reads TGTGCCAGCAGTGAAAACAGCGATACGCAGTATTTT.

This clone came up a few times. The chain uses TRBV18 and TRBJ1-6; the D is unclear. CDR1 and CDR2 from the germline V gene are KGHSH and LQKENI. The CDR3 consists of 13 residues. V was clipped by 0 bases and J by 9 bases, with 6 bases between them. CDR3 nucleotides: TGTGCCAGCTCACCACCGATCCCTTCACCCCTCCACTTT. It translates to CASSPPIPSPLHF.

The genes are TRBV10-3 and TRBJ2-3; 7 bases are shared with TRBD2. CDR3 length equals 14 residues. Per the germline V gene, CDR1 is ENHRY and CDR2 is SYGVKD. J gave up 6 bases and V 3 bases, and 6 bases lay outside the gene matches. The CDR3 DNA follows: TGTGCCATCAGTGATCGACGGGAGGCGGATACGCAGTATTTT. Its protein product is CAISDRREADTQYF.

This clone occurred a few times. The chain recombines TRBV5-1 with TRBJ1-5, with TRBD1 identical over 7 bases. J gave up 8 bases and V 2 bases, and 10 bases lay outside the gene matches. CDR1 and CDR2 from the germline V gene are SGHRS and YFSETQ. The CDR3 totals 15 residues. The CDR3: CASSFSGTVNEPQHF. The CDR3 coding sequence is TGCGCCAGCAGCTTCTCCGGGACAGTGAACGAGCCCCAGCATTTT.

The genes are TRBV9 and TRBJ1-2; the D is unclear. CDR3 length: 13 amino acids. V dropped 3 bases and J dropped 6 bases, with 12 bases sitting between them. Germline V lookup: CDR1 SGDLS, CDR2 YYNGEE. CDR3 region: CASSALMANGYTF. CDR3 DNA: TGTGCCAGCAGCGCCCTGATGGCGAATGGCTACACCTTC.

The V call is TRBV6-5, the J call TRBJ2-7; a weak D match, TRBD2 (6 bases). The CDR3 covers 15 residues. Germline V lookup: CDR1 MNHEY, CDR2 SVGAGI. V lost 8 bases, J lost 0 bases, and 17 bases lay in between. The chain's CDR3 is CASGPGRLSSYEQYF. CDR3 in DNA: TGTGCCAGCGGGCCGGGGAGGCTCAGCTCCTACGAGCAGTACTTC.

This sequence joins TRBV10-2 and TRBJ2-3; possible D gene TRBD2, 5 bases. V was cut by 6 bases and J by 6 bases, with 16 bases left in between. Germline V gene sequence: CDR1 WSHSY, CDR2 SAAADI. The CDR3 covers 14 residues. The CDR3 coding sequence is TGCGCCAGCAGGCTAGCACCAGAGGTGGATACGCAGTATTTT. Its protein product is CASRLAPEVDTQYF.

The rearrangement uses TRBV27 and TRBJ1-6, with a weak D call TRBD1 (6 bases). This CDR3 is built from 15 residues. Trimming removed 6 bases from V and 8 bases from J, with 17 bases in between. Germline lookup yields CDR1 MNHEY and CDR2 SMNVEV (reference sequence). Written as DNA, the CDR3 is TGTGCCAGCAGGGTCAGGGGCGCTAAACATTCACCCCTCCACTTT. Its translation: CASRVRGAKHSPLHF.

The chain employs TRBV29-1 and TRBJ1-1; tentatively, D is TRBD1 (6 bases). Per the germline V gene, CDR1 is SQVTM and CDR2 is ANQGSEA. The CDR3 loop spans 13 amino acids. V was pared by 6 bases and J by 3 bases, with 14 bases between. The DNA for the CDR3 is TGCAGCGTGGGGACAAGGGGGGACACTGAAGCTTTCTTT. This translates into CSVGTRGDTEAFF. The variable domain in full, completed from reference TRBV29-1 and TRBJ1-1, reads SAVISQKPSRDICQRGTSLTIQCQVDSQVTMMFWYRQQPGQSLTLIATANQGSEATYESGFVIDKFPISRPNLTFSTLTVSNMSPEDSSIYLCSVGTRGDTEAFFGQGTRLTVV.

CDR3 nucleotides: TGTGCCAGCAAGATGCGGGCCAGCTCCTATAATTCACCCCTCCACTTT. This translates into CASKMRASSYNSPLHF. The V and J genes are TRBV6-4 and TRBJ1-6; D uncertain. The CDR3 consists of 16 residues. Germline V gene data show CDR1 as MRHNA and CDR2 as SNTAGT. V was trimmed by 7 bases and J by 0 bases, leaving 13 bases between them.

This sequence joins TRBV5-1 and TRBJ1-2, with 7 bases matching TRBD1. The V segment lost 4 bases and the J segment 1 base; nucleotides outside the gene matches: 7. The CDR3 loop spans 15 amino acids. CDR1 SGHRS and CDR2 YFSETQ come from the germline V gene. The CDR3 DNA follows: TGCGCCAGCAGCGTCGGGACAGCTGATAACTATGGCTACACCTTC. It specifies CASSVGTADNYGYTF.

In DNA, the CDR3 is TGCGCCAGCAGCTTGAGTGTAGCTGGAAACACCATATATTTT. Translating it yields CASSLSVAGNTIYF. This chain links TRBV5-1 with TRBJ1-3; no clear D. Trimming took 1 base from V and 2 from J, leaving 7 bases between them. Germline-derived CDR1 and CDR2 are SGHRS and YFSETQ. The CDR3 loop spans 14 amino acids.

This sequence joins TRBV12-3 or TRBV12-4 and TRBJ2-2, with D uncertain. V lost 4 bases, J lost 4 bases, and 7 bases lay in between. The CDR3 totals 13 residues. CDR3 sequence reads: CASSSQLTGELFF. DNA for the CDR3: TGTGCCAGCAGTTCCCAACTCACCGGGGAGCTGTTTTTT.

The chain recombines TRBV25-1 with TRBJ1-4; the D gene is possibly TRBD1 (5 bases). The CDR3 runs to 14 residues. CDR1 and CDR2 (germline): MGHDK, SYGVNS. Trimming left V 4 bases short and J 6 bases short, with 12 bases between. CDR3 protein: CASSGTGGDEKLFF. For the CDR3, the DNA is TGTGCCAGCAGTGGTACAGGAGGAGATGAAAAACTGTTTTTT.

The rearrangement uses TRBV5-6 and TRBJ2-1; the D call may be TRBD1 or TRBD2 (5 bases each). Per germline, CDR1 SGHDT and CDR2 YYEEEE. This CDR3 contains 13 residues. V was pared by 4 bases and J by 15 bases, with 20 bases between. CDR3 in DNA: TGTGCCAGCAGCCTGGAATCCTTCCCAGGGACGTTCTTC. As protein: CASSLESFPGTFF.

The rearrangement joins TRBV7-9 to TRBJ1-1; TRBD1 is a possible D gene (5 bases). This CDR3 is 15 amino acids long. Trimming cost V 5 bases and J 4 bases, with 17 bases left between them. CDR1 and CDR2 from the germline V gene are SEHNR and FQNEAQ (reference sequence). Here the CDR3 DNA reads TGTGCCAGCAGCCTCAACACAGGAAGGTCCACTGAAGCTTTCTTT. It encodes CASSLNTGRSTEAFF.

The V call is TRBV6-4, the J call TRBJ2-3; D remains unclear. Germline lookup yields CDR1 MRHNA and CDR2 SNTAGT. The germline V and J ends were trimmed by 3 bases and 4 bases, with 2 bases remaining between them. The CDR3 sequence is 11 residues long. The CDR3 DNA sequence: TGTGCCAGCAGTGAGGCAGATACGCAGTATTTT. As protein: CASSEADTQYF.

The chain recombines TRBV2 with TRBJ1-1, with 12 bases aligning to TRBD1. This CDR3 is 12 amino acids long. Germline CDR1 SNHLY, CDR2 FYNNEI. Trimming took 6 bases from V and 9 from J; bases not matched to a gene: 2. The chain's CDR3 is CASSGTGGKAFF. CDR3 nucleotide sequence: TGTGCCAGCAGCGGGACAGGGGGCAAAGCTTTCTTT. Combining the CDR3 with reference TRBV2 and TRBJ1-1 gives the whole variable domain EPEVTQTPSHQVTQMGQEVILRCVPISNHLYFYWYRQILGQKVEFLVSFYNNEISEKSEIFDDQFSVERPDGSNFTLKIRSTKLEDSAMYFCASSGTGGKAFFGQGTRLTVV.

The chain employs TRBV19 and TRBJ2-7, with D possibly being TRBD2 (5 bases). Trimming stripped 7 bases from V and 4 bases from J, with 17 bases between. The CDR3 length is 14 residues. CDR1 and CDR2 from the germline V gene are LNHDA and SQIVND (reference sequence). The chain's CDR3 is CASKGRTDSYEQYF. In nucleotides, the CDR3 is TGTGCCAGTAAGGGCCGGACTGACTCTTACGAGCAGTACTTC.

The chain uses TRBV10-3 and TRBJ2-5; tentative D call: TRBD1 (6 bases). The CDR3 totals 13 residues. V shed 6 bases and J shed 2 bases, with 10 bases lying between them. Germline lookup yields CDR1 ENHRY and CDR2 SYGVKD. The CDR3 bases are TGTGCCATCAGGGACAGTATGCAAGAGACCCAGTACTTC. Protein product: CAIRDSMQETQYF.

This clone showed up just a few times. The V gene is TRBV5-1, the J gene TRBJ2-5, with D maybe TRBD2 (7 bases). Germline V gene lookup returns CDR1 SGHRS and CDR2 YFSETQ. V lost 3 bases to trimming and J lost 4 bases, with 16 bases between them. The CDR3 is 15 residues long. CDR3 nucleotides: TGCGCCAGCAGCTCTGGGGGGGGCGGTGTAGAGACCCAGTACTTC. It encodes CASSSGGGGVETQYF.

In its sample, this clone was seen a few times. CDR3 sequence reads: CASSIMTTTNTEAFF. The CDR3 region has the DNA TGCGCCAGCAGCATAATGACAACAACGAACACTGAAGCTTTCTTT. The chain joins TRBV5-1 to TRBJ1-1; D unclear. V lost 4 bases, J lost 1 base, and 14 bases lay in between. CDR1 SGHRS and CDR2 YFSETQ come from the germline V gene. CDR3 length: 15 residues.

The sample holds a few counts of this clone. This chain joins TRBV19 and TRBJ2-7; TRBD2 matches at 10 bases. Looked up from germline, CDR1 is LNHDA and CDR2 is SQIVND (reference sequence). J was trimmed by 5 bases and V by 5 bases; bases with no gene match: 6. The CDR3 covers 14 residues. CDR3 residues: CASSPTSGSDEQYF. The DNA of the CDR3 is TGTGCCAGTAGTCCGACTAGCGGGTCGGACGAGCAGTACTTC.

The chain couples TRBV5-1 to TRBJ2-5; 7 bases fit TRBD2. V lost 7 bases, J lost 8 bases, and 11 bases stayed unmatched. Germline CDR1 reads SGHRS; CDR2 reads YFSETQ. The CDR3 extends over 13 amino acids. DNA of the CDR3: TGCGCCAGCGGGTTAGCGGGCGAGGAAACCCAGTACTTC. Amino acid sequence: CASGLAGEETQYF.

The V and J genes are TRBV18 and TRBJ1-5; the D is unclear. The germline gives CDR1 KGHSH, CDR2 LQKENI. This CDR3 is 17 amino acids long. Trimming removed 5 bases at V and 7 bases at J, with 24 bases between. CDR3 DNA sequence: TGTGCCAGCTCATCGACCATCAACACCTTTCGTCGCCAGCCCCAGCATTTT. It is translated as CASSSTINTFRRQPQHF. The full variable domain, its missing parts supplied by reference TRBV18 and TRBJ1-5, is NAGVMQNPRHLVRRRGQEARLRCSPMKGHSHVYWYRQLPEEGLKFMVYLQKENIIDESGMPKERFSAEFPKEGPSILRIQQVVRGDSAAYFCASSSTINTFRRQPQHFGDGTRLSIL.

This chain connects TRBV9 to TRBJ2-3; TRBD2 agrees at 10 bases. The trim removed 0 bases at V and 5 bases at J, leaving 6 bases unmatched. The CDR3 extends over 16 amino acids. CDR1 is SGDLS and CDR2 is YYNGEE in the germline V gene. The CDR3 nucleotides read TGTGCCAGCAGCGTAGCTTCTAGCGGGAGAGGAGATACGCAGTATTTT. It specifies CASSVASSGRGDTQYF.

This chain links TRBV2 with TRBJ2-1; 9 nucleotides agree with TRBD2. V lost 8 bases to trimming and J lost 2 bases; unmatched junction nucleotides: 7. This CDR3 region has 15 residues. Germline V gene data show CDR1 as SNHLY and CDR2 as FYNNEI. The CDR3 DNA sequence: TGTGCCAGCCACCTTCTAGCGGGAACCTACAATGAGCAGTTCTTC. Amino acid sequence: CASHLLAGTYNEQFF.

The table lists this clone with a count of one. The V gene is TRBV6-6, the J gene TRBJ1-1, with D hard to call. Trimming pared 2 bases from V and 0 bases from J, leaving 7 bases between. Germline values: CDR1 MNHNY, CDR2 SVGAGI (reference sequence). This CDR3 spans 14 amino acids. CDR3 sequence: CASSYREMNTEAFF. In DNA, the CDR3 is TGTGCCAGCAGTTACAGGGAAATGAACACTGAAGCTTTCTTT.

V usage is TRBV24-1 and J usage is TRBJ2-1; 8 bases are shared with TRBD1. CDR1 KGHDR and CDR2 SFDVKD come from the germline V gene. The J segment lost 6 bases and the V segment lost 10 bases, leaving 1 base of the junction unmatched. The CDR3 totals 11 residues. CDR3 amino acids: CATGTGNEQFF. CDR3 DNA sequence: TGTGCCACGGGGACAGGCAATGAGCAGTTCTTC.